This T cell receptor beta chain originates from a study of cytomegalovirus exposure and HLA in healthy donors. With regard to this clone: The target antigen is unknown.

Vbeta (60) and Jbeta (13) primers were used in the PCR. Clones were sequenced by immunoSEQ multiplex PCR, and TCRdb holds only the in-frame ones, with some missing. The data contain around 150,000 clones, 60% to 80% of them singletons. The CDR3 totals 17 residues. V dropped 5 bases and J dropped 0 bases, with 17 bases sitting between them. Per germline, CDR1 SGHVS and CDR2 FQNEAQ. Study outcomes and limitations: The authors judged a highly shared variant cluster likely a sequencing artifact. The listing of 150 or so TCR beta chains classed them as cytomegalovirus-associated.

This chain connects TRBV7-8 to TRBJ1-5; D perhaps matches TRBD1 (6 bases). The sample consisted of PBMCs. The receptor was derived from a woman aged 40-49 years in good health and CMV-seropositive. CDR3 in DNA: TGTGCCAGCAGCCCACGTACAGGGCTAAGTAGCAATCAGCCCCAGCATTTT. Translation: CASSPRTGLSSNQPQHF.